The next 18 T cell receptor beta chains were all read from a single sample in a study of shared clonotypes between healthy human individuals. Only in-frame clones appear in the TCRdb table, and some are missing; sequencing was by immunoSEQ multiplex PCR. Of around 1.9 million clones listed, about 93% are singletons. CD45RO-negative CD8 cells positively selected for CCR7 made up the naive population, which excluded terminally differentiated effector memory CD45RA+ cells. The sample comprised naive CD8+ T cells from PBMCs. The receptors were sampled from a man younger than 35 in good health. Some clones in this sample may be carry-over from other donors' samples.

Here the CDR3 DNA reads TGCAGCGTGGGAGGACTAGCGCTGAGCTCCTACGAGCAGTACTTC. Translating gives CSVGGLALSSYEQYF. This chain joins TRBV29-1 and TRBJ2-7; TRBD2 aligns across 9 bases. Germline V CDR1 and CDR2: SQVTM, ANQGSEA. CDR3 length equals 15 residues. Germline trimming cut 6 bases from V and 0 bases from J; bases unmatched to any gene: 9.

This clone has just one count. This chain links TRBV29-1 with TRBJ2-1, with D perhaps TRBD1 (6 bases). The CDR3 is made up of 13 amino acids. Per germline, CDR1 SQVTM and CDR2 ANQGSEA. The V end was cut by 5 bases, the J end by 6 bases, with 14 bases between. The CDR3 loop reads CSVIHRAANEQFF. CDR3 bases: TGCAGCGTTATACACAGGGCGGCCAATGAGCAGTTCTTC.

This chain connects TRBV28 to TRBJ2-7; 11 positions match TRBD1. This CDR3 is 14 amino acids long. After removal of 7 bases from V and 3 bases from J, the junction contained 5 bases not matched to a gene. Germline loops: CDR1 MDHEN, CDR2 SYDVKM. Here the CDR3 reads CASIQDRGHYEQYF. The CDR3 DNA follows: TGTGCCAGCATCCAGGACAGGGGGCACTACGAGCAGTACTTC.

The chain joins TRBV28 to TRBJ2-1; possibly TRBD1 or TRBD2 for D (5 bases each). The V and J ends lost 3 bases and 9 bases respectively, with 9 bases between them. The CDR3 has 12 amino acids. From germline, CDR1 is MDHEN and CDR2 SYDVKM. For the CDR3, the DNA is TGTGCCAGCAGTTTTGGGGGAACTGAGCAGTTCTTC. This sequence encodes CASSFGGTEQFF.

The chain recombines TRBV27 with TRBJ2-7; TRBD2 matches 8 bases. The CDR3 length is 16 residues. The germline CDR1 and CDR2 sequences are MNHEY and SMNVEV (reference sequence). The ends lost 2 bases at V and 4 bases at J; junction bases unmatched: 10. The CDR3 nucleotides read TGTGCCAGCAGTTTAAGTTTTGGGACTAGTCAATACGAGCAGTACTTC. Protein: CASSLSFGTSQYEQYF.

The chain joins TRBV7-9 to TRBJ1-5; D is uncertain. Between the trimmed V and J ends, which lost 5 bases and 4 bases, there was a span of 6 bases. Germline V gives CDR1 SEHNR, CDR2 FQNEAQ (reference sequence). The CDR3 has 12 amino acids. The CDR3 reads CASSHQNQPQHF. CDR3 DNA sequence: TGTGCCAGCAGCCATCAAAATCAGCCCCAGCATTTT.

The chain carries TRBV6-1 and TRBJ1-1; 7 bases match TRBD1. This CDR3 spans 14 amino acids. Losses at the gene ends were 7 bases for V and 4 bases for J; bases not matched to a gene: 9. Germline V lookup: CDR1 MNHNS, CDR2 SASEGT. CDR3 DNA: TGTGCCAGCACTAGACAGGGCCGGGGCACTGAAGCTTTCTTT. This sequence encodes CASTRQGRGTEAFF.

The chain joins TRBV5-6 to TRBJ2-7, with D perhaps matching TRBD1 or TRBD2 (6 bases each). Per germline, CDR1 SGHDT and CDR2 YYEEEE. Trimming shortened V by 2 bases and J by 3 bases, and 18 bases separated the two germline ends. This CDR3 contains 16 residues. The CDR3 region is CASSFYGGLRGYEQYF. DNA of the CDR3: TGTGCCAGCAGCTTTTACGGGGGTCTCAGGGGCTACGAGCAGTACTTC.

This chain connects TRBV15 to TRBJ2-7; D is perhaps TRBD2 (6 bases). This CDR3 comprises 17 residues. CDR1 LNHNV and CDR2 YYDKDF come from the germline V gene (reference sequence). Trimming shortened V by 2 bases and J by 2 bases, and 19 bases separated the two germline ends. The CDR3 sequence is CATSRTSGASATYEQYF. CDR3 nucleotide sequence: TGTGCCACCAGCAGAACATCCGGGGCTAGCGCGACCTACGAGCAGTACTTC.

CDR3 sequence: CASSARGLAGVDTQYF. The CDR3 DNA reads TGTGCCAGCAGTGCAAGGGGACTAGCGGGAGTGGATACGCAGTATTTT. The chain has TRBV28 and TRBJ2-3, with 14 bases identical to TRBD2. The CDR3 sequence is 16 residues long. V dropped 5 bases and J dropped 6; count of bases not matched to a gene: 7. Germline-derived CDR1 and CDR2 are MDHEN and SYDVKM. The entire variable domain, with the rest obtained from reference TRBV28 and TRBJ2-3, is as follows: DVKVTQSSRYLVKRTGEKVFLECVQDMDHENMFWYRQDPGLGLRLIYFSYDVKMKEKGDIPEGYSVSREKKERFSLILESASTNQTSMYLCASSARGLAGVDTQYFGPGTRLTVL.

The chain joins TRBV5-6 to TRBJ2-7; tentatively, D is TRBD1 (8 bases). Per germline, CDR1 SGHDT and CDR2 YYEEEE. There are 14 residues in the CDR3. The germline V and J ends were trimmed by 0 bases and 5 bases, with 12 bases remaining between them. CDR3 region: CASSLVTGGDEQYF. The CDR3 DNA sequence: TGTGCCAGCAGCTTGGTCACAGGGGGGGACGAGCAGTACTTC.

The sample holds one count of this clone. The V gene is TRBV2, the J gene TRBJ2-7; no clear D gene. CDR3 size: 15 residues. Per germline, CDR1 SNHLY and CDR2 FYNNEI. Trimming left V 2 bases short and J 0 bases short, with 11 bases between. The CDR3 region is CASSERLMSSYEQYF. The CDR3 nucleotides read TGTGCCAGCAGTGAACGGCTCATGAGCTCCTACGAGCAGTACTTC.

This clone was detected only a few times. The sample contains more than one DNA sequence encoding this CDR3. V usage is TRBV9 and J usage is TRBJ1-5; D not resolved. Germline loops: CDR1 SGDLS, CDR2 YYNGEE. The CDR3 is 13 amino acids. V was shortened by 0 bases and J by 3 bases, with 4 bases between the two germline ends. The CDR3, as DNA: TGTGCCAGCAGCGTAGCGGACAATCAGCCCCAGCATTTT. Encoded protein: CASSVADNQPQHF.

V usage is TRBV27 and J usage is TRBJ2-3; D unresolved. CDR1 and CDR2 from the germline V gene are MNHEY and SMNVEV (reference sequence). V gave up 5 bases and J gave up 2 bases, with 8 bases separating them. This CDR3 spans 13 amino acids. The CDR3 DNA sequence: TGTGCCAGCAGTCCCCACTTCACAGATACGCAGTATTTT. Translated: CASSPHFTDTQYF.

This chain uses TRBV27 with TRBJ2-1; D not resolved. Germline CDR1 MNHEY, CDR2 SMNVEV (reference sequence). Deletions cut 8 bases from V and 7 bases from J, with 21 bases between. The CDR3 loop spans 15 amino acids. DNA of the CDR3: TGTGCCAGCGCTCACGGGCCCCCCCCCTGGAATGAGCAGTTCTTC. Protein sequence: CASAHGPPPWNEQFF.

The chain uses TRBV4-1 and TRBJ1-5, with unresolved D. This CDR3 has 19 residues. V was cut by 1 base and J by 1 base, with 20 bases left in between. Germline CDR1 reads MGHRA; CDR2 reads YSYEKL. The CDR3 DNA reads as TGCGCCAGCAGCCAAGCCGGGCCCCATCGGGTATGGAGCAATCAGCCCCAGCATTTT. Its protein is CASSQAGPHRVWSNQPQHF.

The chain uses TRBV18 and TRBJ1-1; 9 nucleotides line up with TRBD1. CDR1 and CDR2 from the germline V gene are KGHSH and LQKENI. Germline trimming cut 4 bases from V and 3 bases from J; bases unmatched to any gene: 15. The CDR3 has 18 amino acids. The CDR3 DNA reads TGTGCCAGCTCACTCAACCGGGACAGGGTGGGTCAGGACACTGAAGCTTTCTTT. The encoded protein is CASSLNRDRVGQDTEAFF. Complete variable domain (other parts from reference TRBV18 and TRBJ1-1): NAGVMQNPRHLVRRRGQEARLRCSPMKGHSHVYWYRQLPEEGLKFMVYLQKENIIDESGMPKERFSAEFPKEGPSILRIQQVVRGDSAAYFCASSLNRDRVGQDTEAFFGQGTRLTVV.

V gene TRBV27 combines with J gene TRBJ1-1; D is perhaps TRBD1 (5 bases). Germline lookup yields CDR1 MNHEY and CDR2 SMNVEV (reference sequence). This CDR3 spans 15 amino acids. The germline V and J ends were trimmed by 0 bases and 5 bases, with 13 bases remaining between them. CDR3 DNA: TGTGCCAGCAGTTTATCCGTGGGGCGCGGGACTGAAGCTTTCTTT. It is translated as CASSLSVGRGTEAFF.